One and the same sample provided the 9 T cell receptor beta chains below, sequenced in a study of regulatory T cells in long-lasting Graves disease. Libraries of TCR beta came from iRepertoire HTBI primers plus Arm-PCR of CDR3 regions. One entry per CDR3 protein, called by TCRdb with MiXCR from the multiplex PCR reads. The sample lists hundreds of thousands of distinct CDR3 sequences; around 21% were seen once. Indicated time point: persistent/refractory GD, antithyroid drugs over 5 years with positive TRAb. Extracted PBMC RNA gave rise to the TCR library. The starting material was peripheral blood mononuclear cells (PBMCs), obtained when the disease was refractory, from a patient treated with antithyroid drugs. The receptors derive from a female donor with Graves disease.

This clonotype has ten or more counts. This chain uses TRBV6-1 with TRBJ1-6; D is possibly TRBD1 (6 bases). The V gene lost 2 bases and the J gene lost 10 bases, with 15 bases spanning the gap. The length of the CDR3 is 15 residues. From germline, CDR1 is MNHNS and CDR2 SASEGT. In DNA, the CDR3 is TGTGCCAGCAGTGAACAAGCAGGGGCTTTATCACCCCTCCACTTT. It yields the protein CASSEQAGALSPLHF.

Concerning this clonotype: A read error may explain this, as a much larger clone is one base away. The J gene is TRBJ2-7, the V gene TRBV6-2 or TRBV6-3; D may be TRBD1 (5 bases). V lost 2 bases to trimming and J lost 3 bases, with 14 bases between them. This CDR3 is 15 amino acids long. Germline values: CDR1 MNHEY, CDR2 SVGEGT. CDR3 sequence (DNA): TGTGCCAGCAGTTACGGGTTCGACAGTATCTACGAGCAGTACTTC. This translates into CASSYGFDSIYEQYF.

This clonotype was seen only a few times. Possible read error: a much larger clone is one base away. CDR3 nucleotide sequence: TGTGCCAGCAGTGACACGAACACCGGGGAGCTGTCTTTT. Translation gives CASSDTNTGELSF. The chain carries TRBV6-2 or TRBV6-3 and TRBJ2-2; weak D call: TRBD2 (5 bases). This CDR3 is 13 amino acids long. Germline V gene sequence: CDR1 MNHEY, CDR2 SVGEGT.

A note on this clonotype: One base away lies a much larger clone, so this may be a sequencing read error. Here the CDR3 DNA reads TGTGCCATCAGTGGTAAGATAGGACATCCGATTAGGGAGACCCAGTACTTC. Translating it yields CAISGKIGHPIRETQYF. The V gene is TRBV10-3, the J gene TRBJ2-5; possibly TRBD1 for D (5 bases). CDR1 and CDR2 from the germline V gene are ENHRY and SYGVKD. This CDR3 region has 17 residues. Trimming left V 4 bases short and J 5 bases short, with 23 bases between.

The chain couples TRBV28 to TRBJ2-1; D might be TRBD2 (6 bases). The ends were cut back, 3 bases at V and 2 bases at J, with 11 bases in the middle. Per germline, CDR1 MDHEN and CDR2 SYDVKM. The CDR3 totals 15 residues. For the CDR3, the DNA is TGTGCCAGCAGTTTCATCGCGGGGACCTACAATGAGCAGTTCTTC. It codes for CASSFIAGTYNEQFF.

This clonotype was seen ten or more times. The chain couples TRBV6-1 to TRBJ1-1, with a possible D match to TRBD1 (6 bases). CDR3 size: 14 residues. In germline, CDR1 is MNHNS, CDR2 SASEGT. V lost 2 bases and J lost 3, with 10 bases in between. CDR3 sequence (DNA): TGTGCCAGCAGTGAACGGGGGGCTCACACTGAAGCTTTCTTT. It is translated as CASSERGAHTEAFF.

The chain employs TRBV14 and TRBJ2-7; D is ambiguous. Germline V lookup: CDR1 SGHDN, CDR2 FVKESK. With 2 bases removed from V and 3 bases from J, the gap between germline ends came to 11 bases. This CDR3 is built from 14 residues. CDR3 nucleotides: TGTGCCAGCAGCCAAAAATTGGGCCACTACGAGCAGTACTTC. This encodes CASSQKLGHYEQYF. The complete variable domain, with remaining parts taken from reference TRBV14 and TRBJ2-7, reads EAGVTQFPSHSVIEKGQTVTLRCDPISGHDNLYWYRRVMGKEIKFLLHFVKESKQDESGMPNNRFLAERTGGTYSTLKVQPAELEDSGVYFCASSQKLGHYEQYFGPGTRLTVT.

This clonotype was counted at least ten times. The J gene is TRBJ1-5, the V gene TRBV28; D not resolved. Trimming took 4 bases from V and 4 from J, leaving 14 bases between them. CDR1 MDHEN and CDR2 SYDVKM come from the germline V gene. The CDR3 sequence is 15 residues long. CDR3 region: CASSSPQTGNQPQHF. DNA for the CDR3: TGTGCCAGCAGTTCCCCTCAAACCGGGAATCAGCCCCAGCATTTT.

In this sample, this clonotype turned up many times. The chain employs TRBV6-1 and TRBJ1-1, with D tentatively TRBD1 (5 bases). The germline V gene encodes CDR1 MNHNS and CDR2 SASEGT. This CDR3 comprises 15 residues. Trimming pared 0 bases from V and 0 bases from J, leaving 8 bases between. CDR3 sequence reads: CASSEAGRLNTEAFF. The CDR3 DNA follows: TGTGCCAGCAGTGAAGCGGGACGTTTGAACACTGAAGCTTTCTTT.